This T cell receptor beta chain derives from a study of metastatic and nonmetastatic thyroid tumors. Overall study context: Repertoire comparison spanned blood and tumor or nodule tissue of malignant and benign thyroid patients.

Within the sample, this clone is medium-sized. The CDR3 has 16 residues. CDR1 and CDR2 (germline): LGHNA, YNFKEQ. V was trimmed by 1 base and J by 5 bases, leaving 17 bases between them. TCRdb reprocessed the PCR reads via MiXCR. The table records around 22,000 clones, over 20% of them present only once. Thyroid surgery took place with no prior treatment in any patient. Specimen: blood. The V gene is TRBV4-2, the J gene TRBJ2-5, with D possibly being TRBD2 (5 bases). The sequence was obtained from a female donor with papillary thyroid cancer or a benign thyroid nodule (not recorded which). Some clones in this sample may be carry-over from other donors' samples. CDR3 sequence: CASSQGREAGGETQYF. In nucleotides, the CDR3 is TGTGCCAGCAGCCAAGGTCGTGAGGCCGGCGGGGAGACCCAGTACTTC.